The source of this TCR beta chain is a study of Graves' ophthalmopathy and Graves' hyperthyroidism. Whole-study context: In this cohort's terms, stable hyperthyroidism meant no ophthalmopathy by 18 months of follow-up. Regarding the study as a whole: Most expanded clonotypes from thyroid (those above 0.001 frequency) were also found in blood. Using a 13-signature model, the authors split ophthalmopathy from stable hyperthyroidism, with under 90% sensitivity and 80% to 84% specificity.

In the case of this clonotype: The target antigen is unknown.

The TCR beta CDR3 regions underwent amplification from RNA transcripts. An initial RT-PCR round employing HTBI primers preceded a second-round multiplex PCR. TCRdb itself ran the multiplex PCR reads through MiXCR, one entry per CDR3 protein. Among over a million distinct CDR3 sequences listed, about 36% were seen once. Diagnosis relied on clinical symptoms, serum thyroxine, TRAb, thyroid ultrasound and orbital computed tomography. This clonotype originated in an adult man with Graves' hyperthyroidism. Sample: peripheral blood or thyroid tissue (not recorded which).

This CDR3 reads CASSGTSGDQYF. The CDR3 nucleotides read TGCGCCAGCAGCGGGACTAGCGGGGACCAGTACTTC. The chain uses TRBV5-1 and TRBJ2-5; TRBD2 matches at 13 bases. Losses at the gene ends were 4 bases for V and 10 bases for J; bases not matched to a gene: 1. This CDR3 has 12 amino acids. Germline-derived CDR1 and CDR2 are SGHRS and YFSETQ.